The clone carrying this TCR beta chain was detected many times. One entry per CDR3 protein results from TCRdb running MiXCR on the 5' RACE reads. The sample contains fewer than 60,000 distinct CDR3 sequences, less than 9.5% of which appear only once. This CDR3 is built from 13 residues. The germline CDR1 and CDR2 sequences are SGHTA and FQGNSA. Trimming took 4 bases from V and 2 from J, leaving 6 bases between them. This sample is drawn from a study of early T cells in non-severe SARS-CoV-2 infection. The chain uses TRBV7-2 and TRBJ2-1; D is uncertain. This TCR was recovered from an adult who was a healthcare worker with PCR-confirmed SARS-CoV-2 infection or an uninfected control (not recorded which). Material: whole blood, obtained at baseline. Here the CDR3 DNA reads TGTGCCAGCAGCTCGACAACCTACAATGAGCAGTTCTTC. Its translation is CASSSTTYNEQFF.